This entry describes one T cell receptor (beta chain). Its antigen remains unknown. The record originates from a study of cytomegalovirus exposure and HLA in healthy donors. Study-wide findings and caveats: Reportedly, TCR beta sequences accurately predicted HLA-A and HLA-B alleles in most subjects. Altogether, 150 or so TCR beta chains were recorded as cytomegalovirus-associated.

This PCR relied on a set of 60 Vbeta primers and 13 Jbeta primers. Only in-frame clones appear in the TCRdb table, and some are missing; sequencing was by immunoSEQ multiplex PCR. The sample contains around 200,000 clones, 65% to 90% of which appear only once. J gave up 5 bases and V 3 bases, and 13 bases lay outside the gene matches. CDR3 size: 17 residues. CDR1 and CDR2 from the germline V gene are MGHRA and YSYEKL. This rearrangement joins TRBV4-1 to TRBJ1-5; 7 bases fit TRBD1. Specimen: PBMCs. This TCR derives from a girl aged 5-17 years in good health and CMV-seronegative. Here the CDR3 reads CASSQRRGTAVDQPQHF. DNA for the CDR3: TGCGCCAGCAGCCAGAGAAGAGGGACAGCTGTGGATCAGCCCCAGCATTTT.